This T cell receptor (beta chain) was obtained from a study of blood T cells in healthy people across ages. This clonotype has only a few counts. Its antigen remains unidentified. Germline V gene sequence: CDR1 SEHNR, CDR2 FQNEAQ (reference sequence). V lost 5 bases and J 5 bases, leaving 15 bases between the germline ends. The CDR3 runs to 14 residues. Whole-study results and caveats: Long-lived donors had more naive CD4+ cells and higher diversity than aged donors.

Each donor had ten milliliters of peripheral blood drawn. Per-sample yields of isolated PBMCs were at least 6.5 million. The use of a sample-barcoded 5' primer and a J-beta primer mix characterized a second PCR of roughly 6 to 11 cycles. Every sample gave at least 3 million paired-end reads containing CDR3. TCRdb ran MiXCR on the 5' RACE reads and lists one entry per CDR3 protein. The table has about 1,500,000 distinct CDR3 sequences, roughly 30% seen once; the top ten hold less than 9.5%. The chain uses TRBV7-9 and TRBJ1-2; a possible D gene is TRBD1 (6 bases). The sequenced sample consisted of blood. This TCR derives from a woman under 40 in good health. The CDR3 protein is CASSATGFHYGYTF. The CDR3 nucleotides are TGTGCCAGCAGCGCGACAGGATTCCATTATGGCTACACCTTC.